These 5 T cell receptor beta chains were all obtained from the same sample, sequenced in a study of Ad26.COV2.S vaccination and SARS-CoV-2 variants. Using immunoSEQ multiplex PCR, the repertoire was profiled, and TCRdb retains in-frame clones only, with some absent. Among 350,000 to 500,000 clones, about nine tenths were seen once, and the ten largest hold 12%. Treatment of the sample: approximately 18 received Ad26.COV2.S at low or high dose, single or two shots; about 5 received placebo; per-sample allocation not given. All samples were drawn on day 63, counting from the first vaccine or placebo injection. Material: peripheral blood, obtained in a trial of Ad26.COV2.S vaccine versus placebo. These receptors came from a person between 18 and 65 years old who received the Ad26.COV2.S COVID-19 vaccine or a placebo.

The chain recombines TRBV19 with TRBJ1-1; D not certain. The V end lost 5 bases, the J end lost 1 base, and 11 bases lay between the germline ends. Looked up from germline, CDR1 is LNHDA and CDR2 is SQIVND (reference sequence). The CDR3 is 14 residues long. The CDR3 DNA reads as TGTGCCAGTAGTCCCAACATGGAGAACACTGAAGCTTTCTTT. This encodes CASSPNMENTEAFF.

The V call is TRBV29-1, the J call TRBJ2-3; a weak D match, TRBD1 (5 bases). CDR3 size: 13 residues. Looked up from germline, CDR1 is SQVTM and CDR2 is ANQGSEA. V was trimmed by 5 bases and J by 2 bases, leaving 11 bases between them. CDR3 amino acids: CSVTTDLTDTQYF. DNA for the CDR3: TGCAGCGTTACGACAGATCTCACAGATACGCAGTATTTT.

This chain connects TRBV24-1 to TRBJ2-1, with 7 bases identical to TRBD1. The V gene's germline CDR1 is KGHDR and CDR2 SFDVKD. J gave up 6 bases and V 3 bases, and 7 bases lay outside the gene matches. The CDR3 has 15 amino acids. The CDR3 protein is CATSDLGGRGNEQFF. CDR3 sequence (DNA): TGTGCCACCAGTGATCTAGGGGGCCGGGGCAATGAGCAGTTCTTC.

The rearrangement uses TRBV9 and TRBJ2-3; no clear D. The CDR3 spans 16 residues. Germline V gene data show CDR1 as SGDLS and CDR2 as YYNGEE. Deletions cut 0 bases from V and 1 base from J, with 12 bases between. CDR3 protein: CASSVGRSDGTDTQYF. Here the CDR3 DNA reads TGTGCCAGCAGCGTAGGCCGTTCCGACGGCACAGATACGCAGTATTTT.

The CDR3 DNA sequence: TGTGCCAGTAGTATCCAGGCCGTGAGTAATTCACCCCTCCACTTT. It is translated as CASSIQAVSNSPLHF. This chain connects TRBV19 to TRBJ1-6; D not certain. CDR3 length equals 15 residues. The germline V gene has CDR1 LNHDA and CDR2 SQIVND (reference sequence). V lost 3 bases to trimming and J lost 6 bases, with 12 bases between them.